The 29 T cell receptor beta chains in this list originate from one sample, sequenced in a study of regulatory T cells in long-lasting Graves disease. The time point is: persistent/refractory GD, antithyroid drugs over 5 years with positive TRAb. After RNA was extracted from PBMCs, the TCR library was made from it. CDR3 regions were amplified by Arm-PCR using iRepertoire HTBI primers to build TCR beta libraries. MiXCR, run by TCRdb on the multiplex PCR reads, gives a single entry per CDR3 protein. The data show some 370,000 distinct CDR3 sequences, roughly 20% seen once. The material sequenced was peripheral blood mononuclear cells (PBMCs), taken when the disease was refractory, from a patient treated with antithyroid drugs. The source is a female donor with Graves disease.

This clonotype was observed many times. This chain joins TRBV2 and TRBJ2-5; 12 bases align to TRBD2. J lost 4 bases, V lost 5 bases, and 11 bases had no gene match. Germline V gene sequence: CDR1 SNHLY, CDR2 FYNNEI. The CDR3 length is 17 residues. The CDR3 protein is CASSSTSGSLYGETQYF. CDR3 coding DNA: TGTGCCAGCAGTTCGACTAGCGGGAGTTTGTACGGAGAGACCCAGTACTTC.

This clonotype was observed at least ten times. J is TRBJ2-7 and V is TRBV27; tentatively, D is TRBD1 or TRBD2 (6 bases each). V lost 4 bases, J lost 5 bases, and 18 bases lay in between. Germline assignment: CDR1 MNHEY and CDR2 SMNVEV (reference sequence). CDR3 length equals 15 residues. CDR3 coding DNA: TGTGCCAGCAGTTGGCAGGCTTCAAGGGGGGACGAGCAGTACTTC. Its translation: CASSWQASRGDEQYF.

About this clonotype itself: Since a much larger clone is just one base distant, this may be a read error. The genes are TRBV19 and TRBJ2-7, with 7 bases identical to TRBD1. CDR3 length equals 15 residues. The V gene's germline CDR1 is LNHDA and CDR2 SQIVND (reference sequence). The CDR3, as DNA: TGTGCCAGTAGTCGAACAGGGGTAAGCGGCTACAAGCAGTACTTC. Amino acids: CASSRTGVSGYKQYF.

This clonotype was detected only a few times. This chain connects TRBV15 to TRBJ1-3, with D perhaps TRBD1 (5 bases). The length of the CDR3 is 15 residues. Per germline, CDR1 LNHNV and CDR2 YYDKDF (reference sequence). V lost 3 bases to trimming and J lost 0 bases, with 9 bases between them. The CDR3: CATSSNRFSGNTIYF. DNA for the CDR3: TGTGCCACCAGCAGCAACAGGTTCTCTGGAAACACCATATATTTT.

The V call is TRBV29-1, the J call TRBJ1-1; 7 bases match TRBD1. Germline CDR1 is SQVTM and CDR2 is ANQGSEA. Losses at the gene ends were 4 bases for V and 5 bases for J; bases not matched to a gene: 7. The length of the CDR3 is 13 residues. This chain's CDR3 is CSVAYRGGTEAFF. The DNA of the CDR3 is TGCAGCGTTGCTTACAGGGGTGGAACTGAAGCTTTCTTT.

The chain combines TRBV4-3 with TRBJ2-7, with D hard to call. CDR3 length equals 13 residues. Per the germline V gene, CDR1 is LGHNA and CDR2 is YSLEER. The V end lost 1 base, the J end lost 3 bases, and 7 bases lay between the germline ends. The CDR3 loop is CASSQVDGYEQYF. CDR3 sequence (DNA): TGCGCCAGCAGCCAAGTAGATGGCTACGAGCAGTACTTC.

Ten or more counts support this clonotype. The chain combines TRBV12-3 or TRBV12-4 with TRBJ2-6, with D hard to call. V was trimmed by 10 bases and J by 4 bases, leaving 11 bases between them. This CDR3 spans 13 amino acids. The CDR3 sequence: CATRSLGANVLTF. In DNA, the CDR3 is TGTGCCACCAGGTCCCTGGGGGCCAACGTCCTGACTTTC.

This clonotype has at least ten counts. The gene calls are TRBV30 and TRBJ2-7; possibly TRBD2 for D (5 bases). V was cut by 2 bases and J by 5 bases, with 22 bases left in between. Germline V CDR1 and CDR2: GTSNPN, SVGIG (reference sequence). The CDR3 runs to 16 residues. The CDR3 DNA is TGTGCCTGGAGTCCCCTTGGAATAGCGTTAAGGGACGAGCAGTACTTC. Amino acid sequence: CAWSPLGIALRDEQYF. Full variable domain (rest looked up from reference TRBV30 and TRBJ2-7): SQTIHQWPATLVQPVGSPLSLECTVEGTSNPNLYWYRQAAGRGLQLLFYSVGIGQISSEVPQNLSASRPQDRQFILSSKKLLLSDSGFYLCAWSPLGIALRDEQYFGPGTRLTVT.

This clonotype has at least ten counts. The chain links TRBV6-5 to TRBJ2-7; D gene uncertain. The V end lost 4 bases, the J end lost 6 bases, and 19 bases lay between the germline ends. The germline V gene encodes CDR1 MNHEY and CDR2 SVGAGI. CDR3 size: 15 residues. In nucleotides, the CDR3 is TGTGCCAGCAGTTTCAAGACGGCTTTCCAATCCGAGCAGTACTTC. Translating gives CASSFKTAFQSEQYF.

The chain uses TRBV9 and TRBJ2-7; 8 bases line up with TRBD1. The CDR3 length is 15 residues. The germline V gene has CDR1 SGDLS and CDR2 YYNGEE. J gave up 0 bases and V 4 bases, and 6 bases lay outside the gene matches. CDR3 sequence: CASSPGQGFSYEQYF. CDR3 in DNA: TGTGCCAGCAGCCCCGGACAGGGCTTCTCCTACGAGCAGTACTTC.

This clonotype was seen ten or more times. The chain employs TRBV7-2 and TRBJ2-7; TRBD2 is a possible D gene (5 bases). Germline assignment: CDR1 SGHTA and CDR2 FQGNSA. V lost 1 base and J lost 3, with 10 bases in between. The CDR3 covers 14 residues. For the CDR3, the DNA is TGTGCCAGCAGCTTAGACCCGGGAAACTACGAGCAGTACTTC. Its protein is CASSLDPGNYEQYF.

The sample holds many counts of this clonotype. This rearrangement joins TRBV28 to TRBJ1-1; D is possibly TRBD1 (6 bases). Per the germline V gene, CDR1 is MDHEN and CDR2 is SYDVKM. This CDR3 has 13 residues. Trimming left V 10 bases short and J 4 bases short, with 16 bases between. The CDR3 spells CAILRGGVTEAFF. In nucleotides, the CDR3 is TGTGCCATACTTAGGGGGGGCGTCACTGAAGCTTTCTTT.

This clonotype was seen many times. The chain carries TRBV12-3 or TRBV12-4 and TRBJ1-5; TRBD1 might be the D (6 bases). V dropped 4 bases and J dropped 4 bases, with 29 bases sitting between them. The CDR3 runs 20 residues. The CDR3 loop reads CASSSVPGLGGGLWNQPQHF. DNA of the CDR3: TGTGCCAGCAGTTCCGTGCCAGGCTTGGGGGGCGGCTTATGGAATCAGCCCCAGCATTTT.

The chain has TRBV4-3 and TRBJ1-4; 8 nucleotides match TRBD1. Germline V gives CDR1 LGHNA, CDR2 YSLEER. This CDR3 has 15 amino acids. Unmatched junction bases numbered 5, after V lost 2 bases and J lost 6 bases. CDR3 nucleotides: TGCGCCAGCAGCCAATCTAGGACAGGGTATGAAAAACTGTTTTTT. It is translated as CASSQSRTGYEKLFF.

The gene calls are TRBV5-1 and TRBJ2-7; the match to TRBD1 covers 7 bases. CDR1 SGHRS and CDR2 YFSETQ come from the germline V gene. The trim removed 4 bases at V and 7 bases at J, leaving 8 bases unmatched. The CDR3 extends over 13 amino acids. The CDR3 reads CASSARDSQEQYF. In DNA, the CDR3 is TGCGCCAGCAGCGCAAGGGACAGTCAGGAGCAGTACTTC.

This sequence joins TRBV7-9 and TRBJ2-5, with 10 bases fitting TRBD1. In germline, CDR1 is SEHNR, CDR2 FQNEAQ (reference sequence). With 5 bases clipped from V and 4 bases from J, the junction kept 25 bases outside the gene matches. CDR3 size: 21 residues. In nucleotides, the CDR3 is TGTGCCAGCAGCGAGCCCCAGAAGGACATCTGGGACAGGGGAGTAGGAGAGACCCAGTACTTC. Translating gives CASSEPQKDIWDRGVGETQYF.

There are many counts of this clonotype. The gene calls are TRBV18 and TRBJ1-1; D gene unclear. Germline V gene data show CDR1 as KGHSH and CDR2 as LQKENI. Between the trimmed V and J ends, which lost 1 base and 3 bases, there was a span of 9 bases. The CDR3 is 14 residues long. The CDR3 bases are TGTGCCAGCTCACCACAGGGCCTAGACACTGAAGCTTTCTTT. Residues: CASSPQGLDTEAFF. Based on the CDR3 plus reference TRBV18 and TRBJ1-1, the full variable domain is NAGVMQNPRHLVRRRGQEARLRCSPMKGHSHVYWYRQLPEEGLKFMVYLQKENIIDESGMPKERFSAEFPKEGPSILRIQQVVRGDSAAYFCASSPQGLDTEAFFGQGTRLTVV.

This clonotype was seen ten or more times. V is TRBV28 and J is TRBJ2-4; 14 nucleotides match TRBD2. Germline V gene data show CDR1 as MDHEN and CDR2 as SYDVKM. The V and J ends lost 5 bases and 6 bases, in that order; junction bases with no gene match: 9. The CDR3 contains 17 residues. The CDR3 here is CASSPTTSGRAGNIQYF. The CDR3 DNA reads TGTGCCAGCAGTCCCACGACTAGCGGGAGGGCGGGAAACATTCAGTACTTC.

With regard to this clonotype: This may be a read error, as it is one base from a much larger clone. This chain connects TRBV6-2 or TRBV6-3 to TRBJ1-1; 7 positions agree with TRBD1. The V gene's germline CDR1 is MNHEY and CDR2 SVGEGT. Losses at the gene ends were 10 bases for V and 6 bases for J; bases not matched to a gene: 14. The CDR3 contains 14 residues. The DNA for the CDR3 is TGTGCCAACAGACCTACACAGGGGAGGGCTGAAGCTTTCTTT. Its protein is CANRPTQGRAEAFF.

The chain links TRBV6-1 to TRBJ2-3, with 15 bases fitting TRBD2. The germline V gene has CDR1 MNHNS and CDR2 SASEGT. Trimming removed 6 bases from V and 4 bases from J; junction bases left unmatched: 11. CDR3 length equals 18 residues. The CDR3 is CASSQGTSGRIRPDTQYF. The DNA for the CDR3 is TGTGCCAGCAGCCAAGGGACTAGCGGGAGGATAAGGCCAGATACGCAGTATTTT.

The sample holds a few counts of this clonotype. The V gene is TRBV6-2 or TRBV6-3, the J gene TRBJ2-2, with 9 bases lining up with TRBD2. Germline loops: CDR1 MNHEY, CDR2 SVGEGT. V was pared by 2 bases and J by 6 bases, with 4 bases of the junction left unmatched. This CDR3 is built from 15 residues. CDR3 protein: CASSYLAGGPGELFF. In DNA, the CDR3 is TGTGCCAGCAGTTACCTGGCGGGAGGGCCCGGGGAGCTGTTTTTT.

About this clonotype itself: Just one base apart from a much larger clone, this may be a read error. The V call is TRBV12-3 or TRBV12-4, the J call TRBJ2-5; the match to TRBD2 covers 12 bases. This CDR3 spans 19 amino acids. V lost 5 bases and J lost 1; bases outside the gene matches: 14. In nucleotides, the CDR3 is TGTGCCAGCAGTCCCCTCCTAGCGGGAGGGCCAGGAGGCCAAGAGACCCAGTACTTC. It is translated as CASSPLLAGGPGGQETQYF.

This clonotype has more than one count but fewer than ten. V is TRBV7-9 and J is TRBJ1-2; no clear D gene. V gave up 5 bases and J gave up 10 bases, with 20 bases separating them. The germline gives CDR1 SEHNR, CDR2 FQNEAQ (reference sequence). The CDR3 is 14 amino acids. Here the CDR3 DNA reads TGTGCCAGCAGCCAAGACCACGGCGTGAGAGACTACACCTTC. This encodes CASSQDHGVRDYTF. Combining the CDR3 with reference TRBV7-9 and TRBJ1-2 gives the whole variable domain DTGVSQNPRHKITKRGQNVTFRCDPISEHNRLYWYRQTLGQGPEFLTYFQNEAQLEKSRLLSDRFSAERPKGSFSTLEIQRTEQGDSAMYLCASSQDHGVRDYTFGSGTRLTVV.

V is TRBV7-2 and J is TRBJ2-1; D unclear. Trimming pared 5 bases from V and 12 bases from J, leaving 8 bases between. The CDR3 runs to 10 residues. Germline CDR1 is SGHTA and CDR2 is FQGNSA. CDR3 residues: CASSRGSQFF. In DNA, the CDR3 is TGTGCCAGCAGCCGAGGCTCGCAGTTCTTC.

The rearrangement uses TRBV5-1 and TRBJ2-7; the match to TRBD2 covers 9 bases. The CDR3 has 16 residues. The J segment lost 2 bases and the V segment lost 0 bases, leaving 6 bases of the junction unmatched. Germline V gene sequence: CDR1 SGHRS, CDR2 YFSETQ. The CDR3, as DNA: TGCGCCAGCAGCTTGGGGCTAGCGGGAAACGCCTACGAGCAGTACTTC. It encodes CASSLGLAGNAYEQYF.

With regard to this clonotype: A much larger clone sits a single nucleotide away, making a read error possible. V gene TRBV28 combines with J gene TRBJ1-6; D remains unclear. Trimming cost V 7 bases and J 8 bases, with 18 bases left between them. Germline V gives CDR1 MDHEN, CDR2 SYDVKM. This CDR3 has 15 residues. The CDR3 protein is CASNSRWRWDSPLHF. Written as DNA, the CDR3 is TGTGCCAGCAACTCGAGGTGGAGGTGGGATTCACCCCTCCACTTT.

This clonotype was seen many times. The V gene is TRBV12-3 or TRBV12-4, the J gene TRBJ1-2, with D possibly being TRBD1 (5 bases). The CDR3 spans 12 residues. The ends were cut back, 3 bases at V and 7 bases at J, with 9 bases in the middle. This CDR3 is CASSLNGAGYTF. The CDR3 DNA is TGTGCCAGCAGTTTGAACGGGGCTGGCTACACCTTC.

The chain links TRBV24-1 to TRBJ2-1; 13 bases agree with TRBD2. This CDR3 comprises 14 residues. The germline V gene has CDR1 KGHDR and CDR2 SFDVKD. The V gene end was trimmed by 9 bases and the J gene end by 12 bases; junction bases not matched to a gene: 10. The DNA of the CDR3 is TGTGCCACCTCGGGACTAGCGGGAAGCATAGGGCAGTTCTTC. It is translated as CATSGLAGSIGQFF.

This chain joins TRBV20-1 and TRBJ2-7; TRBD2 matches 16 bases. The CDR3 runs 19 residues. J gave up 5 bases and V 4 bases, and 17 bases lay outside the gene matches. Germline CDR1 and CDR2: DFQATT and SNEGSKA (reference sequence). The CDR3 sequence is CSAKPPPGLAGGRYDEQYF. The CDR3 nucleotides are TGCAGTGCTAAACCTCCGCCGGGACTAGCGGGAGGGCGTTATGACGAGCAGTACTTC.